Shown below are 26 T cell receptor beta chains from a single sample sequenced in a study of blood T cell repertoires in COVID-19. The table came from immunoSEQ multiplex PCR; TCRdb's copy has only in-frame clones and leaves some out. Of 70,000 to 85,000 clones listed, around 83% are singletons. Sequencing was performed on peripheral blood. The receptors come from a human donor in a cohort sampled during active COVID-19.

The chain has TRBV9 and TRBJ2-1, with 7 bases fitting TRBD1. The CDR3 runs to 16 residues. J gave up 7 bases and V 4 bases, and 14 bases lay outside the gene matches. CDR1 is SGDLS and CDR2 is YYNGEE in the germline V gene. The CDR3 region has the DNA TGTGCCAGCAGCCCCCTCCCCGCGACAGGGATGAATGAGCAGTTCTTC. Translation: CASSPLPATGMNEQFF.

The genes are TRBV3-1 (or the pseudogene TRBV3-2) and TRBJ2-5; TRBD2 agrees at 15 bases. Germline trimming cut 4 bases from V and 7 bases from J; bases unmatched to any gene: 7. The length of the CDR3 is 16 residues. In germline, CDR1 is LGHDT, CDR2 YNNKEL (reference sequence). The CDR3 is CASSPPGLAGGGTQYF. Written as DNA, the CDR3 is TGTGCCAGCAGCCCCCCGGGACTAGCGGGGGGAGGGACCCAGTACTTC.

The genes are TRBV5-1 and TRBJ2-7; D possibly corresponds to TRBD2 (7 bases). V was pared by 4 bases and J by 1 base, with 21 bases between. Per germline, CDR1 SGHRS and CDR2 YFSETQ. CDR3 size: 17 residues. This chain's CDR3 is CASSPRGADGSSYEQYF. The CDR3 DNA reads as TGCGCCAGCAGCCCTCGGGGGGCTGACGGATCGTCCTACGAGCAGTACTTC.

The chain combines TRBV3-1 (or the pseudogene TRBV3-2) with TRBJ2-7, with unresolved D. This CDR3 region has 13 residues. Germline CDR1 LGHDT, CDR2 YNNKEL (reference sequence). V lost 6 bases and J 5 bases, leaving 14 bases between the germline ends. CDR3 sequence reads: CASSPGRRHEQYF. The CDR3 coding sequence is TGTGCCAGCAGTCCAGGTCGCCGGCACGAGCAGTACTTC.

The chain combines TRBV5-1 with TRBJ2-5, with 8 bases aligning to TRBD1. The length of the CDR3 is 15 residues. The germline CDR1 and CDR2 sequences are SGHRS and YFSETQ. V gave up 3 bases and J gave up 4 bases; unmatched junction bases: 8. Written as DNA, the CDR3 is TGCGCCAGCAGCTCGAATCCAGGGGGCGGAGAGACCCAGTACTTC. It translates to CASSSNPGGGETQYF.

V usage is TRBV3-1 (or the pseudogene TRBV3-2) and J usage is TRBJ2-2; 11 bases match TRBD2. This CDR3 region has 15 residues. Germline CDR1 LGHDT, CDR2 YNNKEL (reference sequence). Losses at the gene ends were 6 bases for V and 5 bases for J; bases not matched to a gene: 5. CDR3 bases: TGTGCCAGCAGACTTAGCGGGGGGGCAACCGGGGAGCTGTTTTTT. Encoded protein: CASRLSGGATGELFF.

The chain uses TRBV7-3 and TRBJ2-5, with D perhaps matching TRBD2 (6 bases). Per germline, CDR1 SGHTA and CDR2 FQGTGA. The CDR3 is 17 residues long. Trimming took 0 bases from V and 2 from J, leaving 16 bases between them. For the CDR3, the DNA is TGTGCCAGCAGCTTAACAGCCCTCATCGGGGGACAAGAGACCCAGTACTTC. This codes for CASSLTALIGGQETQYF.

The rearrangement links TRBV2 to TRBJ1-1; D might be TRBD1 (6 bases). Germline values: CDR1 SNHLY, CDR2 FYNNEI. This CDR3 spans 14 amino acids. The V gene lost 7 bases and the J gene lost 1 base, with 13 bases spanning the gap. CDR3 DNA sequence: TGTGCCAGCACATCGGGGACAAGGAACACTGAAGCTTTCTTT. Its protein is CASTSGTRNTEAFF. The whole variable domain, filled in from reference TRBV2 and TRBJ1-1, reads EPEVTQTPSHQVTQMGQEVILRCVPISNHLYFYWYRQILGQKVEFLVSFYNNEISEKSEIFDDQFSVERPDGSNFTLKIRSTKLEDSAMYFCASTSGTRNTEAFFGQGTRLTVV.

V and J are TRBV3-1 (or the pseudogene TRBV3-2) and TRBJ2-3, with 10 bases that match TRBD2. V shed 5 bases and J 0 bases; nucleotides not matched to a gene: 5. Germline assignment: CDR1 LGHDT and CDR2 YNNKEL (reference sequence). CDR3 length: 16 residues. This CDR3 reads CASSETSGSSTDTQYF. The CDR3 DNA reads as TGTGCCAGCAGCGAGACTAGCGGGTCTAGCACAGATACGCAGTATTTT.

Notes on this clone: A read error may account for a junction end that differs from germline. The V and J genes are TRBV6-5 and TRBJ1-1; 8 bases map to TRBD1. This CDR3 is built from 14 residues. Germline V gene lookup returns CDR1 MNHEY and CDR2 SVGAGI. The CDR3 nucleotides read TGTGCCAGCAATTACAGGGGGATGGACACTGAAGCTTTCTTT. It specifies CASNYRGMDTEAFF.

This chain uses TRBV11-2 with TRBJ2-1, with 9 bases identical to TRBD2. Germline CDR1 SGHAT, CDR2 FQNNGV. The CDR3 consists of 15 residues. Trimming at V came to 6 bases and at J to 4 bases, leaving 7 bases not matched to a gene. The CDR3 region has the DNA TGTGCCAGCAGTTTGACTAGCGGAGCTTACAATGAGCAGTTCTTC. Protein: CASSLTSGAYNEQFF.

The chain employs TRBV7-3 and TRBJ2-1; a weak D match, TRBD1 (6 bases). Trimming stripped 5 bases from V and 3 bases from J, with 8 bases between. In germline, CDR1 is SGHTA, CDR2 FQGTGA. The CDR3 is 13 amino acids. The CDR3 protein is CASSRDIYNEQFF. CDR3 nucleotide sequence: TGTGCCAGCAGCCGGGACATCTACAATGAGCAGTTCTTC.

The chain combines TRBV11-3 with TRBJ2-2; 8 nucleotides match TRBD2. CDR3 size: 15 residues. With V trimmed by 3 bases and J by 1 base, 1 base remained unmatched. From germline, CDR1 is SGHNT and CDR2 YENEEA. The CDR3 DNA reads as TGTGCCAGCAGCTTGCTAGCGGGGAACACCGGGGAGCTGTTTTTT. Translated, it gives CASSLLAGNTGELFF.

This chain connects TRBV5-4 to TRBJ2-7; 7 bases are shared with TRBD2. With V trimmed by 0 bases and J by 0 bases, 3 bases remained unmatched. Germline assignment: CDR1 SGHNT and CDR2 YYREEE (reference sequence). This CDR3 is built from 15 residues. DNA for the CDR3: TGTGCCAGCAGCTTGGGCGGGAGTTACTCCTACGAGCAGTACTTC. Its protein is CASSLGGSYSYEQYF.

The CDR3, as DNA: TGTGCCAGCAGCGGGGGACGCACAGATACGCAGTATTTT. Its translation is CASSGGRTDTQYF. The chain employs TRBV6-5 and TRBJ2-3; D may be TRBD2 (6 bases). V lost 6 bases and J 1 base, leaving 8 bases between the germline ends. Germline V gene data show CDR1 as MNHEY and CDR2 as SVGAGI. The CDR3 is made up of 13 amino acids.

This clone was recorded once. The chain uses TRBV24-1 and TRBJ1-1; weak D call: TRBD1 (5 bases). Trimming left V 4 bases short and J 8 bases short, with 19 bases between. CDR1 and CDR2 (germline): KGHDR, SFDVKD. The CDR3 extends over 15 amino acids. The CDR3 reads CATSDSGTPGKEAFF. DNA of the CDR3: TGTGCCACCAGTGACTCCGGGACTCCGGGGAAGGAAGCTTTCTTT.

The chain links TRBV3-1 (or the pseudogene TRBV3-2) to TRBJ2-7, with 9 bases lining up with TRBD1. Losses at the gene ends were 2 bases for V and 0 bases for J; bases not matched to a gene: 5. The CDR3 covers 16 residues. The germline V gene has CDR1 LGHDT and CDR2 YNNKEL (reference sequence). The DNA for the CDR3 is TGTGCCAGCAGCCAACGGACAGGGGCCTTCTCCTACGAGCAGTACTTC. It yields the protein CASSQRTGAFSYEQYF.

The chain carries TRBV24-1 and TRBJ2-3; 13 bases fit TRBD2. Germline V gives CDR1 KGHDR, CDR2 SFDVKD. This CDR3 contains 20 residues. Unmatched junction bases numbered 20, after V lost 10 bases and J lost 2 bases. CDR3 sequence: CATGGRGYWGLAGTTDTQYF. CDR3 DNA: TGTGCCACTGGGGGCAGGGGTTATTGGGGACTAGCGGGGACCACAGATACGCAGTATTTT.

The CDR3, as DNA: TGTGCCAGCAGTGATGGTAGGACATTGGGCGAGCAGTACTTC. Its protein product is CASSDGRTLGEQYF. This chain links TRBV2 with TRBJ2-7; D is possibly TRBD1 (5 bases). The CDR3 runs 14 residues. The germline V gene encodes CDR1 SNHLY and CDR2 FYNNEI. V was trimmed by 3 bases and J by 6 bases, leaving 15 bases between them.

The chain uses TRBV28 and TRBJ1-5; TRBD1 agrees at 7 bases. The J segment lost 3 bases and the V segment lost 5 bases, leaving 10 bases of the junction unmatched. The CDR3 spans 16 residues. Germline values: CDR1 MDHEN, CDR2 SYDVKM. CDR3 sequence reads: CASSLLRGLNNQPQHF. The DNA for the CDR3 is TGTGCCAGCAGTCTCTTAAGGGGGCTAAACAATCAGCCCCAGCATTTT.

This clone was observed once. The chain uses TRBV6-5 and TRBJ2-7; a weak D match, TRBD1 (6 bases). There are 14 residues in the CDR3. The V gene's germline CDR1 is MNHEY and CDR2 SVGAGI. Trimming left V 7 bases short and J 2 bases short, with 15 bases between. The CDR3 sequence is CASTPRTVPYEQYF. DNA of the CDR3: TGTGCCAGCACCCCCCGGACAGTCCCCTACGAGCAGTACTTC.

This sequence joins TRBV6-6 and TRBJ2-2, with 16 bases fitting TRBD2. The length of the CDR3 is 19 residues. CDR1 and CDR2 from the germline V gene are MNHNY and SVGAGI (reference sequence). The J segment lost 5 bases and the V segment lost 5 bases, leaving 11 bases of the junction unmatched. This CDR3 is CASSQTSGLAGGATGELFF. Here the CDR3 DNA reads TGTGCCAGCAGTCAAACATCGGGACTAGCGGGAGGGGCGACCGGGGAGCTGTTTTTT.

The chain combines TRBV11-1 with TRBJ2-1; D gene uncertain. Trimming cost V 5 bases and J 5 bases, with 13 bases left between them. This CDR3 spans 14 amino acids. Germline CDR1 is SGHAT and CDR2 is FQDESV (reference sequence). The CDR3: CASSEKWQNNEQFF. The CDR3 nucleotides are TGTGCCAGCAGCGAAAAGTGGCAGAACAATGAGCAGTTCTTC.

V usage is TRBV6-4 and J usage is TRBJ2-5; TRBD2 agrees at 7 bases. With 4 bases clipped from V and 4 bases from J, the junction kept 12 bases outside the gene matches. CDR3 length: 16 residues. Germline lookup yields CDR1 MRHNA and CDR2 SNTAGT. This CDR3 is CASSASWAGRGETQYF. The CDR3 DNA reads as TGTGCCAGCAGTGCCTCCTGGGCAGGGAGGGGAGAGACCCAGTACTTC.

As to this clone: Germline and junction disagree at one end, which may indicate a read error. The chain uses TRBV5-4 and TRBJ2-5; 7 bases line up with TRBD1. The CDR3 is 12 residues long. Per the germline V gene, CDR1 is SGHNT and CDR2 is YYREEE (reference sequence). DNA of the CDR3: TGTGCCAGCACTCTTCAGGGGGACCCACCTCACTTC. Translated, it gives CASTLQGDPPHF.

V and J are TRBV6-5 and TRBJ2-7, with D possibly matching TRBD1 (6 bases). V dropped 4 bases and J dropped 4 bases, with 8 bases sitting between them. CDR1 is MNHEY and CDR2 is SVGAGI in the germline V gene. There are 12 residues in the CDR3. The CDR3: CASSWGTYEQYF. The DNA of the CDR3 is TGTGCCAGCAGTTGGGGGACATACGAGCAGTACTTC.